What follows are 28 T cell receptor beta chains derived from one specimen sequenced in a study of T-cell memory formation after mild COVID-19. MiXCR, run by TCRdb on the 5' RACE reads, gives a single entry per CDR3 protein. The table lists 35,000 to 55,000 distinct CDR3 sequences, roughly 9% of them singletons. Sequenced material: PBMCs or a T cell subset sorted from them (not recorded which). All receptors derive from an adult woman who had mild COVID-19 (a few samples of this study predate the infection). Cell type and time point are not known.

This clonotype was seen a few times. The chain employs TRBV7-2 and TRBJ2-7; 8 bases line up with TRBD2. The germline V gene has CDR1 SGHTA and CDR2 FQGNSA. This CDR3 is built from 15 residues. After removal of 1 base from V and 2 bases from J, the junction contained 4 bases not matched to a gene. The CDR3 DNA sequence: TGTGCCAGCAGCTTAGACCGGGAGGGGACCTACGAGCAGTACTTC. Protein sequence: CASSLDREGTYEQYF.

The chain couples TRBV20-1 to TRBJ1-1; no reliable D call. This CDR3 has 14 residues. V lost 0 bases and J lost 10, with 18 bases in between. The germline V gene encodes CDR1 DFQATT and CDR2 SNEGSKA (reference sequence). The CDR3 region has the DNA TGCAGTGCTAGAGATACGGTCGTCTTTTCCGGAGCTTTCTTT. Translating gives CSARDTVVFSGAFF.

In its sample, this clonotype was seen many times. V gene TRBV7-9 combines with J gene TRBJ2-1; D is uncertain. With 0 bases removed from V and 15 bases from J, the gap between germline ends came to 12 bases. This CDR3 contains 12 residues. CDR1 SEHNR and CDR2 FQNEAQ come from the germline V gene (reference sequence). The CDR3 nucleotides read TGTGCCAGCAGCTTAGCGCCGCAGGTTAGGTTCTTC. It codes for CASSLAPQVRFF.

This clonotype was detected many times. The rearrangement links TRBV7-8 to TRBJ2-2; TRBD1 aligns across 11 bases. CDR3 size: 18 residues. Per germline, CDR1 SGHVS and CDR2 FQNEAQ. Germline trimming cut 2 bases from V and 4 bases from J; bases unmatched to any gene: 9. The CDR3 bases are TGTGCCAGCAGCTTAAAGGGAGGGACAGGGGGGTTCACCGGGGAGCTGTTTTTT. It specifies CASSLKGGTGGFTGELFF. Looking up the rest from reference TRBV7-8 and TRBJ2-2 gives the full variable domain: GAGVSQSPRYKVAKRGQDVALRCDPISGHVSLFWYQQALGQGPEFLTYFQNEAQLDKSGLPSDRFFAERPEGSVSTLKIQRTQQEDSAVYLCASSLKGGTGGFTGELFFGEGSRLTVL.

This clonotype was detected many times. The J gene is TRBJ2-7, the V gene TRBV28; 7 nucleotides match TRBD2. Germline loops: CDR1 MDHEN, CDR2 SYDVKM. Trimming at V came to 5 bases and at J to 8 bases, leaving 15 bases not matched to a gene. The CDR3 runs 15 residues. CDR3 loop: CASSPPGGRELKQYF. DNA for the CDR3: TGTGCCAGCAGTCCACCTGGGGGGAGGGAGTTGAAGCAGTACTTC.

This clonotype has at least ten counts. The V gene is TRBV5-5, the J gene TRBJ2-3; the D gene is possibly TRBD1 (5 bases). Germline V gene lookup returns CDR1 SGHKS and CDR2 YYEKEE (reference sequence). The CDR3 extends over 15 amino acids. The V end was cut by 0 bases, the J end by 4 bases, with 12 bases between. The CDR3 DNA reads as TGTGCCAGCAGCTTGGAAACCCTCAGGGCAGATACGCAGTATTTT. Its translation: CASSLETLRADTQYF.

The chain combines TRBV3-1 with TRBJ2-2, with D maybe TRBD2 (5 bases). Germline CDR1 LGHDT, CDR2 YNNKEL (reference sequence). This CDR3 contains 17 residues. The V end lost 4 bases, the J end lost 9 bases, and 24 bases lay between the germline ends. The CDR3 sequence is CASSRSERDTYLRELFF. CDR3 DNA sequence: TGTGCCAGCAGCCGTTCGGAACGGGATACCTATTTGCGGGAGCTGTTTTTT.

This clonotype turned up a few times. The chain links TRBV5-1 to TRBJ2-7; TRBD1 or TRBD2 may be the D gene (5 bases each). V was clipped by 4 bases and J by 2 bases, with 22 bases between them. CDR1 and CDR2 (germline): SGHRS, YFSETQ. This CDR3 is 17 amino acids long. The CDR3 is CASSPDGVGGLAYEQYF. The CDR3 DNA is TGCGCCAGCAGCCCGGACGGGGTTGGGGGTCTGGCCTACGAGCAGTACTTC.

This rearrangement joins TRBV6-6 to TRBJ1-5; 8 bases align to TRBD1. J lost 5 bases, V lost 6 bases, and 9 bases had no gene match. CDR1 is MNHNY, CDR2 SVGAGI, per germline (reference sequence). The CDR3 extends over 15 amino acids. The CDR3 DNA reads TGTGCCAGCAGAGGGACAGGTCCCCGATATCAGCCCCAGCATTTT. Protein: CASRGTGPRYQPQHF.

The chain links TRBV6-1 to TRBJ2-3, with 9 bases lining up with TRBD2. CDR3 size: 15 residues. V gave up 3 bases and J gave up 2 bases; unmatched junction bases: 3. Germline CDR1 reads MNHNS; CDR2 reads SASEGT. CDR3 DNA sequence: TGTGCCAGCAGTGAGGGCGGGGGGGCCACAGATACGCAGTATTTT. It encodes CASSEGGGATDTQYF.

This clonotype was counted ten times or more. This sequence joins TRBV20-1 and TRBJ2-3; weak D call: TRBD2 (5 bases). V gave up 3 bases and J gave up 4 bases, with 20 bases separating them. Germline assignment: CDR1 DFQATT and CDR2 SNEGSKA (reference sequence). The CDR3 length is 16 residues. The CDR3 region is CSARVALGIVPDTQYF. The CDR3 DNA sequence: TGCAGTGCTAGGGTGGCACTAGGAATAGTACCAGATACGCAGTATTTT.

This clonotype was seen repeatedly, ten times or more. This sequence joins TRBV4-1 and TRBJ1-2; D call uncertain. V was trimmed by 4 bases and J by 4 bases, leaving 10 bases between them. There are 13 residues in the CDR3. Germline CDR1 and CDR2: MGHRA and YSYEKL. The CDR3 bases are TGCGCCAGCAGCCCATCTGGGCCCTATGGCTACACCTTC. Translating gives CASSPSGPYGYTF.

This clonotype was observed a few times. This rearrangement joins TRBV6-2 or TRBV6-3 to TRBJ2-1; weak D call: TRBD1 (7 bases). Germline V CDR1 and CDR2: MNHEY, SVGEGT. CDR3 length: 15 residues. V was cut by 6 bases and J by 3 bases, with 15 bases left in between. The CDR3 loop reads CASRKEGANYNEQFF. CDR3 sequence (DNA): TGTGCCAGCAGAAAGGAGGGGGCCAACTACAATGAGCAGTTCTTC.

The gene calls are TRBV10-3 and TRBJ1-5; no clear D. The V end was cut by 0 bases, the J end by 2 bases, with 8 bases between. The CDR3 consists of 15 residues. Looked up from germline, CDR1 is ENHRY and CDR2 is SYGVKD. The CDR3 is CAISESIRGNQPQHF. CDR3 coding DNA: TGTGCCATCAGTGAGTCGATTAGGGGCAATCAGCCCCAGCATTTT.

The chain carries TRBV28 and TRBJ1-1, with D unresolved. Germline loops: CDR1 MDHEN, CDR2 SYDVKM. The CDR3 has 13 residues. The V end was cut by 7 bases, the J end by 7 bases, with 16 bases between. For the CDR3, the DNA is TGTGCCAGCATCCAGGCTAGAGCCGTTGAAGCTTTCTTT. Its translation: CASIQARAVEAFF. The full variable domain, rest sourced from reference TRBV28 and TRBJ1-1, is DVKVTQSSRYLVKRTGEKVFLECVQDMDHENMFWYRQDPGLGLRLIYFSYDVKMKEKGDIPEGYSVSREKKERFSLILESASTNQTSMYLCASIQARAVEAFFGQGTRLTVV.

The rearrangement uses TRBV20-1 and TRBJ1-2; D perhaps matches TRBD1 (6 bases). Deletions cut 0 bases from V and 5 bases from J, with 25 bases between. The CDR3 is 18 amino acids. Germline lookup yields CDR1 DFQATT and CDR2 SNEGSKA (reference sequence). The chain's CDR3 is CSARDYLLGGVTLYGYTF. The CDR3 region has the DNA TGCAGTGCTAGAGATTACCTTCTAGGGGGAGTGACTTTGTATGGCTACACCTTC.

This clonotype appeared a few times. V gene TRBV27 combines with J gene TRBJ1-1; D gene uncertain. V lost 4 bases to trimming and J lost 6 bases, with 6 bases between them. The CDR3 runs 11 residues. CDR1 is MNHEY, CDR2 SMNVEV, per germline (reference sequence). CDR3 in DNA: TGTGCCAGCAGTTCTCGGGCTGAAGCTTTCTTT. Its translation is CASSSRAEAFF.

This clonotype showed up many times. V is TRBV5-1 and J is TRBJ1-6; tentative D call: TRBD1 (6 bases). From germline, CDR1 is SGHRS and CDR2 YFSETQ. The CDR3 is 15 amino acids. The V gene lost 4 bases and the J gene lost 7 bases, with 15 bases spanning the gap. The CDR3 bases are TGCGCCAGCAGCGCCGCACAGGGTTCCAATTCACCCCTCCACTTT. This encodes CASSAAQGSNSPLHF.

Note on this clonotype: One end of the junction varies from germline; a read error may be responsible. This rearrangement joins TRBV24-1 to TRBJ2-2, with 10 bases fitting TRBD1. Per germline, CDR1 KGHDR and CDR2 SFDVKD. CDR3 length: 17 residues. CDR3 loop: CATRAKTGQGNAGELFF. The DNA for the CDR3 is TGTGCCACCAGAGCTAAAACGGGACAGGGGAACGCCGGGGAGCTGTTTTTT.

This chain uses TRBV10-3 with TRBJ1-2; weak D call: TRBD1 (5 bases). The V end was cut by 6 bases, the J end by 6 bases, with 14 bases between. CDR1 is ENHRY and CDR2 is SYGVKD in the germline V gene. This CDR3 is 13 amino acids long. CDR3 nucleotide sequence: TGTGCCATCAGCTCCGGGACTTGGGATGGCTACACCTTC. It encodes CAISSGTWDGYTF.

This clonotype came up a few times. J is TRBJ2-3 and V is TRBV9; 8 nucleotides align to TRBD2. The germline gives CDR1 SGDLS, CDR2 YYNGEE. With 1 base clipped from V and 5 bases from J, the junction kept 6 bases outside the gene matches. The CDR3 totals 15 residues. CDR3 sequence: CASSVSPGGGDTQYF. The CDR3 region has the DNA TGTGCCAGCAGCGTAAGTCCGGGAGGGGGAGATACGCAGTATTTT.

The V and J genes are TRBV19 and TRBJ2-1; TRBD2 aligns across 11 bases. Germline V gene lookup returns CDR1 LNHDA and CDR2 SQIVND (reference sequence). With V trimmed by 3 bases and J by 7 bases, 11 bases remained unmatched. The CDR3 loop spans 17 amino acids. CDR3 DNA sequence: TGTGCCAGTAGTATCTCCGGGCTAGCGGGAGGTACGAATGAGCAGTTCTTC. It is translated as CASSISGLAGGTNEQFF.

This clonotype was detected a few times. This chain joins TRBV4-1 and TRBJ2-1; 7 bases fit TRBD2. The germline CDR1 and CDR2 sequences are MGHRA and YSYEKL. The CDR3 totals 17 residues. Trimming took 1 base from V and 9 from J; bases not matched to a gene: 15. Here the CDR3 reads CASSQVPGAGASTEQFF. In DNA form, the CDR3 reads TGCGCCAGCAGCCAAGTCCCCGGCGCGGGAGCTTCCACTGAGCAGTTCTTC.

V is TRBV20-1 and J is TRBJ1-2; no firm D call. The CDR3 extends over 13 amino acids. The ends were cut back, 2 bases at V and 5 bases at J, with 12 bases in the middle. The germline V gene has CDR1 DFQATT and CDR2 SNEGSKA (reference sequence). The DNA for the CDR3 is TGCAGTGCTAGACAGGACTTAGATTATGGCTACACCTTC. Protein product: CSARQDLDYGYTF.

This chain connects TRBV4-2 to TRBJ1-5; maybe TRBD1 (6 bases). Looked up from germline, CDR1 is LGHNA and CDR2 is YNFKEQ. V shed 0 bases and J shed 5 bases, with 17 bases lying between them. This CDR3 comprises 17 residues. The CDR3 spells CASSQDGRGAPDQPQHF. Written as DNA, the CDR3 is TGTGCCAGCAGCCAAGATGGGCGGGGGGCGCCGGATCAGCCCCAGCATTTT.

The rearrangement links TRBV3-1 to TRBJ1-6; the D gene is possibly TRBD1 (6 bases). CDR3 length equals 15 residues. Per germline, CDR1 LGHDT and CDR2 YNNKEL (reference sequence). Trimming removed 0 bases from V and 9 bases from J, with 12 bases in between. This CDR3 is CASSQETGAGSPLHF. CDR3 sequence (DNA): TGTGCCAGCAGCCAAGAAACGGGGGCCGGTTCACCCCTCCACTTT.

This clonotype was seen many times. The genes are TRBV6-5 and TRBJ1-4, with a tentative D call TRBD1 (5 bases). V lost 2 bases to trimming and J lost 2 bases, with 15 bases between them. Germline CDR1 MNHEY, CDR2 SVGAGI. The CDR3 spans 17 residues. The CDR3 loop is CASSYTYQGWTNEKLFF. The CDR3 DNA reads TGTGCCAGCAGTTACACATACCAGGGTTGGACTAATGAAAAACTGTTTTTT.

The rearrangement links TRBV30 to TRBJ2-3, with D possibly matching TRBD1 (5 bases). The germline V and J ends were trimmed by 4 bases and 0 bases, with 14 bases remaining between them. The CDR3 consists of 15 residues. Germline V gene sequence: CDR1 GTSNPN, CDR2 SVGIG (reference sequence). CDR3: CAWKTTGISTDTQYF. The CDR3 coding sequence is TGTGCCTGGAAGACCACAGGAATAAGCACAGATACGCAGTATTTT.